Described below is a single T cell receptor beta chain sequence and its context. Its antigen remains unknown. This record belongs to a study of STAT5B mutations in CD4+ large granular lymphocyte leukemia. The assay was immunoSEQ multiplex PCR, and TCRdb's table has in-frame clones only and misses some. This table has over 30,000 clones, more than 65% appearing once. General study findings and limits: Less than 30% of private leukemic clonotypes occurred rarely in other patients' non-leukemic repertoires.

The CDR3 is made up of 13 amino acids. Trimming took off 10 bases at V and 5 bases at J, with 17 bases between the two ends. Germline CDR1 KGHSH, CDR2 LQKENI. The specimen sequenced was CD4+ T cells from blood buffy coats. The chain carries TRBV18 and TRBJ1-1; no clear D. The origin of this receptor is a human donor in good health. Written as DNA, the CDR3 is TGTGCCACCCTCCGGGGAGAGTCAACTGAAGCTTTCTTT. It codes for CATLRGESTEAFF.